The 10 T cell receptor beta chains in this list originate from one sample, sequenced in a study of cytomegalovirus exposure and HLA in healthy donors. The PCR contained 60 Vbeta and 13 Jbeta primers. Using immunoSEQ multiplex PCR, the repertoire was profiled, and TCRdb retains in-frame clones only, with some absent. The sample has under 200,000 clones; approximately 81% are singletons. The source material was PBMCs. The receptors here all came from a woman aged 50 to 65 in good health and CMV-seronegative.

The chain is built from TRBV4-3 and TRBJ1-1; D is ambiguous. The CDR3 length is 14 residues. Germline CDR1 is LGHNA and CDR2 is YSLEER. The V end was cut by 2 bases, the J end by 1 base, with 8 bases between. This chain's CDR3 is CASSQQVKNTEAFF. The CDR3 region has the DNA TGCGCCAGCAGCCAACAGGTAAAGAACACTGAAGCTTTCTTT.

This rearrangement joins TRBV4-2 to TRBJ1-6; the match to TRBD1 covers 8 bases. CDR3 size: 16 residues. Germline CDR1 is LGHNA and CDR2 is YNFKEQ. The V and J ends lost 2 bases and 7 bases, in that order; junction bases with no gene match: 7. The CDR3 DNA follows: TGTGCCAGCAGCCAAACACAGGGGGGAGGGAATTCACCCCTCCACTTT. Protein sequence: CASSQTQGGGNSPLHF.

The chain carries TRBV6-6 and TRBJ1-3; D unresolved. The CDR3 sequence is 15 residues long. In germline, CDR1 is MNHNY, CDR2 SVGAGI (reference sequence). Trimming left V 10 bases short and J 0 bases short, with 16 bases between. CDR3 loop: CATTRVASSGNTIYF. In DNA form, the CDR3 reads TGTGCCACCACCCGGGTGGCGAGCTCTGGAAACACCATATATTTT.

The chain uses TRBV2 and TRBJ2-7; 10 bases match TRBD2. After removal of 8 bases from V and 0 bases from J, the junction contained 4 bases not matched to a gene. From germline, CDR1 is SNHLY and CDR2 FYNNEI. The CDR3 spans 14 residues. In DNA, the CDR3 is TGTGCCAGCCAGCGGGAGGGGTTCTCCTACGAGCAGTACTTC. Protein sequence: CASQREGFSYEQYF.

Only a few counts were recorded for this clone. Given a far larger clone just one base away, this is likely a sequencing read error. Other DNA sequences in this specimen translate into the identical CDR3. The CDR3 region has the DNA TGTGCCAGCAGCCAACAGACAGGGACTGGGGCCAACGTCCTGACTTTC. Its translation: CASSQQTGTGANVLTF. The chain has TRBV5-4 and TRBJ2-6; 7 bases agree with TRBD1. J lost 2 bases, V lost 4 bases, and 6 bases had no gene match. CDR1 SGHNT and CDR2 YYREEE come from the germline V gene (reference sequence). The CDR3 length is 16 residues. The complete variable domain, with remaining parts taken from reference TRBV5-4 and TRBJ2-6, reads ETGVTQSPTHLIKTRGQQVTLRCSSQSGHNTVSWYQQALGQGPQFIFQYYREEENGRGNFPPRFSGLQFPNYSSELNVNALELDDSALYLCASSQQTGTGANVLTFGAGSRLTVL.

This clone was observed a handful of times. Written as DNA, the CDR3 is TGTGCCAGCAGCTCGGGTGTTCCCTACAATGAGCAGTTCTTC. Translation gives CASSSGVPYNEQFF. The chain couples TRBV28 to TRBJ2-1; unclear D gene. The CDR3 totals 14 residues. The germline V and J ends were trimmed by 6 bases and 2 bases, with 11 bases remaining between them. Germline loops: CDR1 MDHEN, CDR2 SYDVKM.

About this clone itself: Other nucleotide sequences in the sample specify the same CDR3. The rearrangement links TRBV29-1 to TRBJ2-7; 7 nucleotides align to TRBD2. Germline V CDR1 and CDR2: SQVTM, ANQGSEA. The junction had 12 bases not matched to a gene; V was cut back by 7 bases and J by 6 bases. CDR3 length: 13 amino acids. CDR3 sequence: CSGKGQGGSEQYF. Written as DNA, the CDR3 is TGCAGCGGGAAGGGGCAGGGAGGGAGCGAGCAGTACTTC.

This chain joins TRBV5-1 and TRBJ2-7, with 10 bases aligning to TRBD2. V lost 6 bases to trimming and J lost 7 bases; unmatched junction nucleotides: 10. Germline loops: CDR1 SGHRS, CDR2 YFSETQ. The CDR3 is 14 amino acids. The CDR3 loop reads CASKIAGGSGEQYF. CDR3 DNA sequence: TGCGCCAGCAAAATAGCGGGAGGCTCCGGAGAGCAGTACTTC.

V gene TRBV7-6 combines with J gene TRBJ2-3, with a possible D match to TRBD2 (5 bases). The CDR3 is 14 amino acids. V gave up 0 bases and J gave up 6 bases, with 10 bases separating them. CDR1 is SGHVS and CDR2 is FNYEAQ in the germline V gene. Written as DNA, the CDR3 is TGTGCCAGCAGCTTAGCGATCGAGGGTGATACGCAGTATTTT. As protein: CASSLAIEGDTQYF. Combining the CDR3 with reference TRBV7-6 and TRBJ2-3 gives the whole variable domain GAGVSQSPRYKVTKRGQDVALRCDPISGHVSLYWYRQALGQGPEFLTYFNYEAQQDKSGLPNDRFSAERPEGSISTLTIQRTEQRDSAMYRCASSLAIEGDTQYFGPGTRLTVL.

The rearrangement links TRBV7-2 to TRBJ1-5; 7 nucleotides line up with TRBD1. The germline gives CDR1 SGHTA, CDR2 FQGNSA. The CDR3 runs 14 residues. V shed 5 bases and J 8 bases; nucleotides not matched to a gene: 9. The CDR3 region is CASSPGVGGKPQHF. CDR3 coding DNA: TGTGCCAGCAGCCCTGGGGTAGGGGGCAAGCCCCAGCATTTT.